Following are 24 T cell receptor beta chains from one sample sequenced in a study of monozygotic twins with inflammatory bowel disease. TCRdb re-called the 5' RACE reads and shows each CDR3 protein once, DNA omitted. This sample's table reports roughly 300,000 distinct CDR3 sequences. Material: blood. These receptors were taken from a human donor with ulcerative colitis or Crohn's disease, or a healthy co-twin of an affected twin (not recorded which).

This chain links TRBV20-1 with TRBJ2-7. The CDR3 runs 15 residues. Germline loops: CDR1 DFQATT, CDR2 SNEGSKA (reference sequence). The CDR3 sequence is CSARDLSGEKYEQYF.

This chain joins TRBV7-2 and TRBJ2-3; TCRdb picks TRBD2, but there is no DNA to check that call. The CDR3 has 15 residues. Germline lookup yields CDR1 SGHTA and CDR2 FQGNSA. The CDR3 loop is CASSLVPLGGDTQYF.

The chain couples TRBV5-5 to TRBJ2-7; as DNA is missing, the TRBD1 call by TCRdb cannot be tested. CDR1 is SGHKS and CDR2 is YYEKEE in the germline V gene (reference sequence). The CDR3 covers 17 residues. The CDR3 here is CASSLSPTGRGTYEQYF.

The chain employs TRBV5-1 and TRBJ2-1; there is no DNA to check the TCRdb D call of TRBD1. Germline CDR1 SGHRS, CDR2 YFSETQ. This CDR3 comprises 15 residues. CDR3 protein: CASSEDSSLYNEQFF.

The chain employs TRBV14 and TRBJ2-1; TCRdb picks TRBD2, but there is no DNA to check that call. The CDR3 length is 16 residues. CDR1 and CDR2 (germline): SGHDN, FVKESK. The CDR3 sequence: CASSHLLGPRVDEQFF.

The genes are TRBV5-1 and TRBJ2-2. Germline V lookup: CDR1 SGHRS, CDR2 YFSETQ. The CDR3 is made up of 13 amino acids. The CDR3 region is CASSWGDAGELFF.

The CDR3 is CASLGGLEQFF. The J gene is TRBJ2-1, the V gene TRBV6-2 or TRBV6-3; without DNA, the TCRdb call of TRBD1 cannot be checked. The germline V gene encodes CDR1 MNHEY and CDR2 SVGEGT. CDR3 length: 11 amino acids.

This CDR3 is CSATLGSAGEVWEQFF. This chain uses TRBV20-1 with TRBJ2-1; the TRBD2 assignment by TCRdb is unverifiable without DNA. This CDR3 is built from 16 residues. Per the germline V gene, CDR1 is DFQATT and CDR2 is SNEGSKA (reference sequence).

The CDR3 sequence is CASSFSGGDEKLFF. The chain carries TRBV5-1 and TRBJ1-4; TCRdb calls TRBD1, which cannot be checked without DNA. Germline values: CDR1 SGHRS, CDR2 YFSETQ. CDR3 length: 14 amino acids.

This sequence joins TRBV5-1 and TRBJ2-7; with no DNA, the TCRdb D assignment of TRBD1 cannot be verified. The CDR3 is made up of 15 amino acids. From germline, CDR1 is SGHRS and CDR2 YFSETQ. CDR3 sequence reads: CSSSPTGARGNEQYF.

V usage is TRBV11-2 and J usage is TRBJ1-5; TCRdb's assignment of TRBD1 cannot be checked, as there is no DNA. The V gene's germline CDR1 is SGHAT and CDR2 FQNNGV. There are 15 residues in the CDR3. The CDR3 sequence is CASSKQGSGNQPQHF.

V and J are TRBV15 and TRBJ2-7. CDR1 LNHNV and CDR2 YYDKDF come from the germline V gene (reference sequence). The CDR3 length is 15 residues. CDR3 loop: CATSPRGALGYEQYF.

This chain joins TRBV5-1 and TRBJ2-3; there is no DNA to check the TCRdb D call of TRBD1. In germline, CDR1 is SGHRS, CDR2 YFSETQ. The length of the CDR3 is 14 residues. This CDR3 is CASSLGGNTDTQYF.

This rearrangement joins TRBV5-6 to TRBJ2-1; TCRdb's D gene call, TRBD1, goes unchecked for lack of DNA. The germline V gene encodes CDR1 SGHDT and CDR2 YYEEEE. The CDR3 has 14 amino acids. This CDR3 reads CASSLGPGANEQFF.

This sequence joins TRBV4-3 and TRBJ1-6. Per germline, CDR1 LGHNA and CDR2 YSLEER. The CDR3 has 12 residues. The CDR3 is CASSQSYSPLHF.

The rearrangement links TRBV9 to TRBJ2-3; no DNA is available, so the TRBD2 call from TCRdb remains unchecked. CDR1 and CDR2 from the germline V gene are SGDLS and YYNGEE. The CDR3 runs 15 residues. CDR3 protein: CASSTTGTRTDTQYF.

The chain recombines TRBV7-2 with TRBJ2-1; TCRdb indicates TRBD1, and absent DNA this call remains unverified. Germline CDR1 SGHTA, CDR2 FQGNSA. The CDR3 is 16 amino acids. CDR3 in amino acids: CASSLDRQGARNEQFF.

The chain has TRBV27 and TRBJ1-2; TCRdb lists TRBD1, though no DNA is available to test this call. The CDR3 has 13 amino acids. CDR1 MNHEY and CDR2 SMNVEV come from the germline V gene (reference sequence). The chain's CDR3 is CARPTRVGYGYTF.

The V call is TRBV2, the J call TRBJ2-2. The V gene's germline CDR1 is SNHLY and CDR2 FYNNEI. The CDR3 is 15 residues long. CDR3 sequence reads: CASSPTILNTGELFF.

This chain joins TRBV4-3 and TRBJ2-1; as DNA is missing, the TRBD2 call by TCRdb cannot be tested. The CDR3 covers 15 residues. Looked up from germline, CDR1 is LGHNA and CDR2 is YSLEER. The CDR3 sequence is CASSTRGGPRNEQFF.

The J gene is TRBJ2-1, the V gene TRBV11-2. The CDR3 is 12 residues long. The V gene's germline CDR1 is SGHAT and CDR2 FQNNGV. CDR3 in amino acids: CASSLWKARGFF.

The gene calls are TRBV12-3 or TRBV12-4 and TRBJ2-7; TCRdb picks TRBD2, but there is no DNA to check that call. This CDR3 has 13 residues. The CDR3 spells CASSLVEGYEQYF.

This chain links TRBV19 with TRBJ2-5. The germline CDR1 and CDR2 sequences are LNHDA and SQIVND (reference sequence). The CDR3 totals 13 residues. The CDR3 spells CASSIDYEETQYF.

J is TRBJ2-1 and V is TRBV12-3 or TRBV12-4; TCRdb indicates TRBD2, and absent DNA this call remains unverified. This CDR3 has 14 residues. This CDR3 reads CASSRSSGNNEQFF.